This T cell receptor (beta chain) was obtained from a study of T cell responses to AZD1222 COVID-19 vaccine. Of note for this clone: The antigen is undetermined.

Study-wide results and caveats: A rise in Spike-specific TCR breadth and depth followed two AZD1222 doses. Unmutated variant regions are reportedly targeted by nearly half of spike-specific TCRs. Seropositive AZD1222 recipients at baseline numbered only five to seven. The peak T cell response came first, and repertoires were sampled only after it.

Only in-frame clones appear in the TCRdb table, and some are missing; sequencing was by immunoSEQ multiplex PCR. The top ten hold 35% to 50% of the sample, which has approximately 100,000 clones, 91% seen once. Germline-derived CDR1 and CDR2 are PRHDT and FYEKMQ (reference sequence). Trimming removed 3 bases at V and 5 bases at J, with 16 bases between. There are 16 residues in the CDR3. This sequence was found in an adult in good health. Specimen: peripheral blood, collected on day 0 of AZD1222 vaccination. V and J are TRBV13 and TRBJ2-2, with a weak D call TRBD1 (6 bases). The CDR3 DNA reads TGTGCCAGCAGCTTGAAGCTGGGGGCGCTAACCGGGGAGCTGTTTTTT. Translation: CASSLKLGALTGELFF.